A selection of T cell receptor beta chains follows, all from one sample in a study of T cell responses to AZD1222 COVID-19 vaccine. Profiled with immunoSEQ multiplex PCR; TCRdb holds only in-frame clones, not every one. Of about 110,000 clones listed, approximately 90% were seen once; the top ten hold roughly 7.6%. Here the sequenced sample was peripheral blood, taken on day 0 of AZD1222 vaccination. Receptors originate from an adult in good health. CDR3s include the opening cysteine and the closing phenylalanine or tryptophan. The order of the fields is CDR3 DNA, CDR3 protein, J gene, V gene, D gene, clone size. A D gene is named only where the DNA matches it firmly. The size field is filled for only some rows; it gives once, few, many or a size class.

DNA: TGTGCCAGCAGTTACTCTGGGCCCTCTAACTATGGCTACACCTTC
CDR3: CASSYSGPSNYGYTF
J: TRBJ1-2
V: TRBV6-5
D: NA
size: NA

DNA: TGTGCCTGGAGTCCCTCCGGCACCATATATTTT
CDR3: CAWSPSGTIYF
J: TRBJ1-3
V: TRBV30
D: NA
size: NA

DNA: TGTGCCAGCAGTCAGACAGGGAGTTCACCCCTCCACTTT
CDR3: CASSQTGSSPLHF
J: TRBJ1-6
V: TRBV27
D: TRBD1
size: NA

DNA: TGTGCCAGCAGTCACGGGACTGGCGCCTACAATGAGCAGTTCTTC
CDR3: CASSHGTGAYNEQFF
J: TRBJ2-1
V: TRBV6-6
D: NA
size: NA

DNA: TGTGCCACCAGTGATCCTACAGAGAACTATGGCTACACCTTC
CDR3: CATSDPTENYGYTF
J: TRBJ1-2
V: TRBV24-1
D: NA
size: NA

DNA: TGTGCCTGGAGTCTGGGACAGGGAGCCTACGAGCAGTACTTC
CDR3: CAWSLGQGAYEQYF
J: TRBJ2-7
V: TRBV30
D: TRBD1
size: few

DNA: TGTGCCAGCAGCCTTAGACAGCATGGCTACACCTTC
CDR3: CASSLRQHGYTF
J: TRBJ1-2
V: TRBV11-2
D: NA
size: NA

DNA: TGTGCCAGCAGCCAAGATTTTAGTGGCCGCGTCGGACCCCGGGCTTTCTTT
CDR3: CASSQDFSGRVGPRAFF
J: TRBJ1-1
V: TRBV14
D: NA
size: NA

DNA: TGTGCCAGCTCATCCGTCTTAGCGGGGGGGCGAGATACGCAGTATTTT
CDR3: CASSSVLAGGRDTQYF
J: TRBJ2-3
V: TRBV18
D: TRBD2
size: NA

DNA: TGTGCCAGCAGTCCCTTACCCTACAGGGCCTCTGGAAACACCATATATTTT
CDR3: CASSPLPYRASGNTIYF
J: TRBJ1-3
V: TRBV27
D: NA
size: once

DNA: TGTGCCAGCAGCTTAGTCCCCGAAGCTTTCTTT
CDR3: CASSLVPEAFF
J: TRBJ1-1
V: TRBV7-6
D: NA
size: NA

DNA: TGTGCCAGCTCACTAAACAAGGGGGTGGATAATCAGCCCCAGCATTTT
CDR3: CASSLNKGVDNQPQHF
J: TRBJ1-5
V: TRBV18
D: NA
size: NA

DNA: TGTGCCAGCAGTTACGATGGAGCTAACTATGGCTACACCTTC
CDR3: CASSYDGANYGYTF
J: TRBJ1-2
V: TRBV6-5
D: NA
size: large

DNA: TGTGCCAGCAGTTACGGGACAGGGGAAGGTGACATTCAGTACTTC
CDR3: CASSYGTGEGDIQYF
J: TRBJ2-4
V: TRBV6-5
D: TRBD1
size: NA

DNA: TGTGCCTGGAGCCGTAGTTCACCCCTCCACTTT
CDR3: CAWSRSSPLHF
J: TRBJ1-6
V: TRBV30
D: NA
size: NA

DNA: TGTGCCAGCAGTTTGACAGTTTATGGCTACACCTTC
CDR3: CASSLTVYGYTF
J: TRBJ1-2
V: TRBV6-1
D: NA
size: NA

DNA: TGTGCCTGGAGTCGAGCTTTCTTT
CDR3: CAWSRAFF
J: TRBJ1-1
V: TRBV30
D: NA
size: NA

DNA: TGTGCTAGTGGTGATGACGGCTACACCGGGGAGCTGTTTTTT
CDR3: CASGDDGYTGELFF
J: TRBJ2-2
V: TRBV12-5
D: NA
size: NA

DNA: TGTGCCAGCAGTTACTCGAATCCCTACGAGCAGTACTTC
CDR3: CASSYSNPYEQYF
J: TRBJ2-7
V: TRBV6-5
D: NA
size: NA

DNA: TGTGCCAGCAGCTTAACGGGGGGCGCATGGGGCGAGCAGTACTTC
CDR3: CASSLTGGAWGEQYF
J: TRBJ2-7
V: TRBV11-2
D: NA
size: NA

DNA: TGCAGTGCCCCTCGGGCGGCTGAAGCTTTCTTT
CDR3: CSAPRAAEAFF
J: TRBJ1-1
V: TRBV20-1
D: NA
size: once

DNA: TGTGCCATCAGTGTAGGGGGTCAATCCCCCTACGAGCAGTACTTC
CDR3: CAISVGGQSPYEQYF
J: TRBJ2-7
V: TRBV10-3
D: NA
size: once

DNA: TGTGCCAGCAGTTCCCCGGGGGCGGATGAGACCCAGTACTTC
CDR3: CASSSPGADETQYF
J: TRBJ2-5
V: TRBV27
D: NA
size: NA

DNA: TGTGCCAGCAGCTTAGCAGGGGGCACGGTGGGCTACACCTTC
CDR3: CASSLAGGTVGYTF
J: TRBJ1-2
V: TRBV11-2
D: TRBD1
size: NA

DNA: TGTGCCAGCAGTGACTCGGGACAGGGTTTCTCACCCCTCCACTTT
CDR3: CASSDSGQGFSPLHF
J: TRBJ1-6
V: TRBV6-4
D: TRBD1
size: NA

DNA: TGTGCCAGTAGTGAAAGGACACAACGTGGGGAAAAACTGTTTTTT
CDR3: CASSERTQRGEKLFF
J: TRBJ1-4
V: TRBV19
D: NA
size: once

DNA: TGTGCCACCAGTGATTTTCACGAGCAGTACTTC
CDR3: CATSDFHEQYF
J: TRBJ2-7
V: TRBV24-1
D: NA
size: NA

DNA: TGTGCCAGCAGCTTAGTGGGGGGCCTAGTTAAGCCCCAGCATTTT
CDR3: CASSLVGGLVKPQHF
J: TRBJ1-5
V: TRBV5-8
D: NA
size: NA

DNA: TGTGCCAGCAGCTTCCGGGACACTCACGACGAGCAGTACTTC
CDR3: CASSFRDTHDEQYF
J: TRBJ2-7
V: TRBV5-5
D: NA
size: many

DNA: TGTGCCAGCAGCTTGAAAAGGACAGGGAACCCGAGATATCTGTTTTTT
CDR3: CASSLKRTGNPRYLFF
J: TRBJ1-4
V: TRBV5-6
D: TRBD1
size: NA

DNA: TGTGCCAGCTGGGTCGGAGAGGGTGGATACGAGCAGTACTTC
CDR3: CASWVGEGGYEQYF
J: TRBJ2-7
V: TRBV6-5
D: NA
size: NA

DNA: TGTGCCAGCAGTTACGCAGGGCCTAGGGGAAAACTGTTTTTT
CDR3: CASSYAGPRGKLFF
J: TRBJ1-4
V: TRBV6-5
D: NA
size: once

DNA: TGTGCCAGCAGCCAAGCCCAGACAGGGGTCTATGGCTACACCTTC
CDR3: CASSQAQTGVYGYTF
J: TRBJ1-2
V: TRBV4-2
D: TRBD1
size: once

DNA: TGTGCCAGCAGCTTAGGCGGGCGGGGAGAGACCCAGTACTTC
CDR3: CASSLGGRGETQYF
J: TRBJ2-5
V: TRBV7-3
D: NA
size: NA

DNA: TGTGCCAGCAGTCAGACTGGAACCTCTGGAAACACCATATATTTT
CDR3: CASSQTGTSGNTIYF
J: TRBJ1-3
V: TRBV2
D: NA
size: NA

DNA: TGCGCCAGCAGCCTAGGGACTAGGAATCCGGATACGCAGTATTTT
CDR3: CASSLGTRNPDTQYF
J: TRBJ2-3
V: TRBV5-1
D: TRBD2
size: NA

DNA: TGTGCCAGCAGCCAAGGGGCTACAGATACGCAGTATTTT
CDR3: CASSQGATDTQYF
J: TRBJ2-3
V: TRBV14
D: NA
size: NA

DNA: TGTGCCAGCGGGACTAGCGGGGGGTACACTTCAGATACGCAGTATTTT
CDR3: CASGTSGGYTSDTQYF
J: TRBJ2-3
V: TRBV5-4
D: TRBD2
size: NA

DNA: TGCGCCAGCAGCCCCGGGACAGGCTATGGCAATCAGCCCCAGCATTTT
CDR3: CASSPGTGYGNQPQHF
J: TRBJ1-5
V: TRBV5-1
D: TRBD1
size: NA

DNA: TGTGCCAGCAGCCGAAAACTAGCGGGGGGGTCCTCCTACAATGAGCAGTTCTTC
CDR3: CASSRKLAGGSSYNEQFF
J: TRBJ2-1
V: TRBV3-1/TRBV3-2
D: TRBD2
size: NA

DNA: TGTGCCAGCAGCGTAGAGTGGTCGGGTACGCGTGAAGCTTTCTTT
CDR3: CASSVEWSGTREAFF
J: TRBJ1-1
V: TRBV9
D: NA
size: NA

DNA: TGTGCCAGCAGCCCAGTTGGGGGGCAAGGTCAGCCCCAGCATTTT
CDR3: CASSPVGGQGQPQHF
J: TRBJ1-5
V: TRBV28
D: NA
size: NA

DNA: TGTGCCAGCAGTTACTCCGCGTTAAGCACAGATACGCAGTATTTT
CDR3: CASSYSALSTDTQYF
J: TRBJ2-3
V: TRBV6-6
D: NA
size: NA

DNA: TGTGCCAGCAGTGGCTTAACAGCTAATCAGCCCCAGCATTTT
CDR3: CASSGLTANQPQHF
J: TRBJ1-5
V: TRBV2
D: NA
size: NA

DNA: TGTGCCAGCTCCCCGAATACAGGGGGCACTGAAGCTTTCTTT
CDR3: CASSPNTGGTEAFF
J: TRBJ1-1
V: TRBV18
D: TRBD1
size: few

DNA: TGCAGCGTGGCTGACAGCTCCTACAATGAGCAGTTCTTC
CDR3: CSVADSSYNEQFF
J: TRBJ2-1
V: TRBV29-1
D: NA
size: few

DNA: TGCGCCAGCAGCTACGCGGGACAGCCTAATTCACCCCTCCACTTT
CDR3: CASSYAGQPNSPLHF
J: TRBJ1-6
V: TRBV5-1
D: TRBD1
size: NA

DNA: TGTGCCAGTAGTATGGGCTACAATGAGCAGTTCTTC
CDR3: CASSMGYNEQFF
J: TRBJ2-1
V: TRBV19
D: NA
size: once

DNA: TGTGCCTGGTCATTAGGGGCACGGGGCTACACCTTC
CDR3: CAWSLGARGYTF
J: TRBJ1-2
V: TRBV30
D: NA
size: NA

DNA: TGCAGCGTTTCACCCGGCTCTGGAAACACCATATATTTT
CDR3: CSVSPGSGNTIYF
J: TRBJ1-3
V: TRBV29-1
D: NA
size: NA

DNA: TGTGCCAGCAGCTTGGGTGGGCAGGGTCCAGGTCAGCCCCAGCATTTT
CDR3: CASSLGGQGPGQPQHF
J: TRBJ1-5
V: TRBV5-6
D: NA
size: NA

DNA: TGCAGCGTTGTTTCCGGGATAATTGATGGCTACACCTTC
CDR3: CSVVSGIIDGYTF
J: TRBJ1-2
V: TRBV29-1
D: NA
size: once

DNA: TGTGCCAGCAGCGTACAGGGGGCCCACGAGCAGTACTTC
CDR3: CASSVQGAHEQYF
J: TRBJ2-7
V: TRBV9
D: TRBD1
size: NA

DNA: TGTGCCAGCAGCGGTGGGACAGTCATAGCCAAAAACATTCAGTACTTC
CDR3: CASSGGTVIAKNIQYF
J: TRBJ2-4
V: TRBV5-7
D: TRBD1
size: NA

DNA: TGTGCCAGCAGCGGGGCTGGGGCGCGTATCAATCAGCCCCAGCATTTT
CDR3: CASSGAGARINQPQHF
J: TRBJ1-5
V: TRBV9
D: NA
size: NA

DNA: TGTGCCTGGAGTGGGCCACAGGGGGTTGACACAGATACGCAGTATTTT
CDR3: CAWSGPQGVDTDTQYF
J: TRBJ2-3
V: TRBV30
D: TRBD1
size: NA

DNA: TGTGCCAGCAGCCTACCCCCAGGGGCTGGTGATGAGCAGTTCTTC
CDR3: CASSLPPGAGDEQFF
J: TRBJ2-1
V: TRBV5-4
D: NA
size: NA

DNA: TGCGCCAGCAGCCAAGATGGGAAACTGTTTTTT
CDR3: CASSQDGKLFF
J: TRBJ1-4
V: TRBV4-1
D: NA
size: NA